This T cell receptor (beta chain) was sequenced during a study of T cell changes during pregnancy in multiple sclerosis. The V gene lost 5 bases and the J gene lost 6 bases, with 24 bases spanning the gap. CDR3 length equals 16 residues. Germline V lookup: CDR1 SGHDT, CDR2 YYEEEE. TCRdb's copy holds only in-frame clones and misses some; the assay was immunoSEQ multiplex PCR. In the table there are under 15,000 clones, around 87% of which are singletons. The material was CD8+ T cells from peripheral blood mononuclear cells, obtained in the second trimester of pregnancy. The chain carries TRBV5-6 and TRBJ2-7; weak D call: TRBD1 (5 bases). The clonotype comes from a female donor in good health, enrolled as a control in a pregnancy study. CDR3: CASSLTPGLKLLEQYF. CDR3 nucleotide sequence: TGTGCCAGCAGTCTGACCCCAGGGCTTAAACTACTCGAGCAGTACTTC.